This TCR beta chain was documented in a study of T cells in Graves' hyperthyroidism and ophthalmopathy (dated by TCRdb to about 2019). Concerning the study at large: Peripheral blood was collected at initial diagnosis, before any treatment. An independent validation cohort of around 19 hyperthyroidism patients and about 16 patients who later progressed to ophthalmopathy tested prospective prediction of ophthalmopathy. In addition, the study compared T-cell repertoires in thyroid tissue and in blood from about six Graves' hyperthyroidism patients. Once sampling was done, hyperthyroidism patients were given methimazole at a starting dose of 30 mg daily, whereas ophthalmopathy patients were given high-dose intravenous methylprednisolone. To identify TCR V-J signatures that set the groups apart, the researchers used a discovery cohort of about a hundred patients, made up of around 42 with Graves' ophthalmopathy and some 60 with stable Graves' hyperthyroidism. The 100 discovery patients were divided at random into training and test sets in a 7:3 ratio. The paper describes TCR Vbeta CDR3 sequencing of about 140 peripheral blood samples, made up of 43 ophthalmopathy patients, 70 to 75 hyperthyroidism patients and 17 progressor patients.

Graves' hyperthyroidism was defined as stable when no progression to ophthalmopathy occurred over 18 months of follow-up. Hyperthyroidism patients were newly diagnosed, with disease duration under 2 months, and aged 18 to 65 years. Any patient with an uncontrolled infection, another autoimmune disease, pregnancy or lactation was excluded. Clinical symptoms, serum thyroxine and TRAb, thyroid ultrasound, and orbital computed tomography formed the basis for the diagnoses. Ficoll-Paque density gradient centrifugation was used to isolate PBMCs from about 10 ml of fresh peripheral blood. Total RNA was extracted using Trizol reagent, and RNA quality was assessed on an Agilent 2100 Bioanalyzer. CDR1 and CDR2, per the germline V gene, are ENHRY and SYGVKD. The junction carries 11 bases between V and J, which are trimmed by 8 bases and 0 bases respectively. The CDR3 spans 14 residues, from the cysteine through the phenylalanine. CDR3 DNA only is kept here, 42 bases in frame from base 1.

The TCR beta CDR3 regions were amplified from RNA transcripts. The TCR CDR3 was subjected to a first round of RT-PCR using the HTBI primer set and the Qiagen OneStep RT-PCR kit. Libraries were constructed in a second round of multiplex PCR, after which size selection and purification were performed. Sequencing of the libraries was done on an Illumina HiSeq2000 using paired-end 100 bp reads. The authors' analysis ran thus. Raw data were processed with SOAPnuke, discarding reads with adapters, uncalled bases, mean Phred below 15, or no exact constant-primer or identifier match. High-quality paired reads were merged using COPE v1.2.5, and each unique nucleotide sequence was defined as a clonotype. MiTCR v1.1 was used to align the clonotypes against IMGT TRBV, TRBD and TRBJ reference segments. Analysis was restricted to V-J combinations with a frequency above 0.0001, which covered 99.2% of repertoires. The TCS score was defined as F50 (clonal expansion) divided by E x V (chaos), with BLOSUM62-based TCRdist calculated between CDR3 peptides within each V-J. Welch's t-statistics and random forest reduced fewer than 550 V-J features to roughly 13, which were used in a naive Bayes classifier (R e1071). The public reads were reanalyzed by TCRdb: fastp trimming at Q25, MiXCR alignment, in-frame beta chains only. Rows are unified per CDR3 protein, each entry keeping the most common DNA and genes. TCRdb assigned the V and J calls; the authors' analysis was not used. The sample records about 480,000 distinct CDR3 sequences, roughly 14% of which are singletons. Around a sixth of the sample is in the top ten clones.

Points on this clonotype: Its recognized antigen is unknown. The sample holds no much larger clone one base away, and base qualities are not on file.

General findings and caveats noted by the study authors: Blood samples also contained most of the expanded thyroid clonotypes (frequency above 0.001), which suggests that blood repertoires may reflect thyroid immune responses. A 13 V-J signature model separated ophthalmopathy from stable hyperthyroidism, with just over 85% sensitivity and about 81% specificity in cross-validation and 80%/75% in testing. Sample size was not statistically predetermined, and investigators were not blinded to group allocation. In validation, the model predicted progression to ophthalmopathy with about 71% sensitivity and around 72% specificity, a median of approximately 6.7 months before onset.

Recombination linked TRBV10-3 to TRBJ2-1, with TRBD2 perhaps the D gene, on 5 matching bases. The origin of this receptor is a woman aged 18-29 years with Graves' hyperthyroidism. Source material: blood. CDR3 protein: CAISVGSSYNEQFF. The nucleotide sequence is TGTGCCATCTCGGTGGGGAGCTCCTACAATGAGCAGTTCTTC.